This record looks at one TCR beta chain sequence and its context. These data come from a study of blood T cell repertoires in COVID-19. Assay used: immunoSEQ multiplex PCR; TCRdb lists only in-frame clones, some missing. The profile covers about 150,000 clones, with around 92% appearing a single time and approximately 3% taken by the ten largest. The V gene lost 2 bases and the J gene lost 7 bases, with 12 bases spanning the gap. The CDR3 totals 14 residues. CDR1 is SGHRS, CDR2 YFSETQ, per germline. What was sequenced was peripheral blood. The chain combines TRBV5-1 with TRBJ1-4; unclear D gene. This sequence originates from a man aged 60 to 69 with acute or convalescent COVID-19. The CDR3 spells CASSFSGRSEKLFF. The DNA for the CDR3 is TGCGCCAGCAGCTTTTCGGGGAGGTCTGAAAAACTGTTTTTT.